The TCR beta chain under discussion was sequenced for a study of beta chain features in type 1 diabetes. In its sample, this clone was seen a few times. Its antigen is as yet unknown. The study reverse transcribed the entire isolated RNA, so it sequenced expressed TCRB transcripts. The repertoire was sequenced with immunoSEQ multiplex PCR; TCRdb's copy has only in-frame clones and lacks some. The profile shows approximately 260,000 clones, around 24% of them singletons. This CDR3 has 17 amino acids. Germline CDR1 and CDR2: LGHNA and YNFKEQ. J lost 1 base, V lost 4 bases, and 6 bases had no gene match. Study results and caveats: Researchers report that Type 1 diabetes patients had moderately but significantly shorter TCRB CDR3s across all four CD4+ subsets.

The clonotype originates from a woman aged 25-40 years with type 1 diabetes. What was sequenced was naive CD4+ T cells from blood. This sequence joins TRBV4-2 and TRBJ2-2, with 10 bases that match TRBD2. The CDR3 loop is CASSLRTSGKNTGELFF. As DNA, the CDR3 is TGTGCCAGCAGCCTCCGGACTAGCGGAAAGAACACCGGGGAGCTGTTTTTT.